This T cell receptor (beta chain) was documented in a study of radiotherapy plus CTLA-4 blockade in lung cancer. Whole-study findings and limits: Tumor-derived TCR clones expanded in blood after radiotherapy plus ipilimumab. The authors reported that early blood T cell clone dynamics, with interferon-beta, best predicted response.

To note about this clone: Its antigen is as yet unknown.

CDR3 size: 15 residues. V shed 2 bases, J shed 6 bases, and the junction held 2 bases outside the gene matches. Germline CDR1 reads SGHTA; CDR2 reads FQGNSA. Here immunoSEQ multiplex PCR was the method, and the copy in TCRdb shows in-frame clones only, minus some. The sample yields tens of thousands of clones, around 85% seen once. This specimen consisted of peripheral blood, obtained from a patient treated with radiotherapy plus ipilimumab. This rearrangement joins TRBV7-2 to TRBJ1-6; 9 bases line up with TRBD1. This receptor was obtained from a human donor with non-small cell lung cancer who had a complete response to radiotherapy plus ipilimumab. This CDR3 reads CASSLSDRGNSPLHF. The CDR3, as DNA: TGTGCCAGCAGCTTATCGGACAGGGGTAATTCACCCCTCCACTTT. The complete variable domain, with remaining parts taken from reference TRBV7-2 and TRBJ1-6, reads GAGVSQSPSNKVTEKGKDVELRCDPISGHTALYWYRQSLGQGLEFLIYFQGNSAPDKSGLPSDRFSAERTGGSVSTLTIQRTQQEDSAVYLCASSLSDRGNSPLHFGNGTRLTVT.